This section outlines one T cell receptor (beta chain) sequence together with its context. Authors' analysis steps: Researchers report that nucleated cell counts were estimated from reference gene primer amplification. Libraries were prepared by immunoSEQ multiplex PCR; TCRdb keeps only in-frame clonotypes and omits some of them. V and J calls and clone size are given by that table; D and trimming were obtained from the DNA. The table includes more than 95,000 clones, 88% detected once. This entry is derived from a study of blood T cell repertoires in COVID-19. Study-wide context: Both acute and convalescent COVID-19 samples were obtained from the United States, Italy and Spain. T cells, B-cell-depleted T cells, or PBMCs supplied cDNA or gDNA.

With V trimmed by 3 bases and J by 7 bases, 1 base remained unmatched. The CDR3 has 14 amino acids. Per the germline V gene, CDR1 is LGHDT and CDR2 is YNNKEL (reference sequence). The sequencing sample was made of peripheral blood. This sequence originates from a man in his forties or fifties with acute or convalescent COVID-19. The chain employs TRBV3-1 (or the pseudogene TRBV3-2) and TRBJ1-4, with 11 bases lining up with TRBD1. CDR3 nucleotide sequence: TGTGCCAGCAGCCACGGACAGGGGGCTGAAAAACTGTTTTTT. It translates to CASSHGQGAEKLFF.